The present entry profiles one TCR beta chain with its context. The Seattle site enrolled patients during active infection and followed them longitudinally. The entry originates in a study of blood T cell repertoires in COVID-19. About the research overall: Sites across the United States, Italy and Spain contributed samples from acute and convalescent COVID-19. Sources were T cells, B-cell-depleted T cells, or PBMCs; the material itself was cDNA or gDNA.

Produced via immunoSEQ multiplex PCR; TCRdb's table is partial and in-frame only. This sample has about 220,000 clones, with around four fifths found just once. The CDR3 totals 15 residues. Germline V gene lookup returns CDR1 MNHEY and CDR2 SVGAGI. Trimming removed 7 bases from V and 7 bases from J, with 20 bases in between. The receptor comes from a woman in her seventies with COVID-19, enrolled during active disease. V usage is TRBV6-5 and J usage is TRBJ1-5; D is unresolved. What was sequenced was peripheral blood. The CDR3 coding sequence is TGTGCCAGCACCCAAGCGGGGAACTCATACCAGCCCCAGCATTTT. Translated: CASTQAGNSYQPQHF.